This T cell receptor (beta chain) comes out of a study of T cells in Graves' hyperthyroidism and ophthalmopathy. This clonotype was recorded many times. Researchers amplified the TCR beta CDR3 regions from RNA transcripts. The HTBI primer set drove a first-round RT-PCR of the TCR CDR3. TCRdb fed the multiplex PCR reads into MiXCR, producing one record per CDR3 protein. The table lists approximately 430,000 distinct CDR3 sequences, roughly 14% of them singletons, with less than 15% in the top ten. Uncontrolled infections, other autoimmune diseases, pregnancy or lactation led to exclusion of patients. With 4 bases clipped from V and 2 bases from J, the junction kept 6 bases outside the gene matches. This CDR3 comprises 16 residues. Germline V gene data show CDR1 as SGHRS and CDR2 as YFSETQ.

The clonotype comes from a man younger than 35 with Graves' ophthalmopathy. The genes are TRBV5-1 and TRBJ2-7; the match to TRBD2 covers 13 bases. What was sequenced was blood. CDR3 loop: CASSTGTSGVAYEQYF. In DNA form, the CDR3 reads TGCGCCAGCAGCACCGGGACTAGCGGGGTGGCCTACGAGCAGTACTTC.